This TCR beta chain was identified in a study of shared clonotypes between healthy human individuals (dated by TCRdb to about 2020). Regarding the complete study: Two women and a few men aged 18 to 49 years were included in the cohort. For each donor, three plates each were used for CD4 naive and CD4 memory, two plates were used for CD8 naive, and one plate was used for CD8 memory. To estimate repertoire size and how much clonotype sharing occurs between individuals, the study deeply sequenced the blood TCR repertoires of several healthy adults. To increase sequencing depth and limit assay-specific biases, different laboratories used diverse techniques to prepare libraries and sequence TCR repertoires. Leukapheresis yielded between about 0.9 and 8.9 billion PBMCs per donor. General study outcomes and caveats: Compared with non-shared clonotypes, the clonotypes found in all four sorted-subset donors had higher generation probabilities. Rarefaction of sorted-subset datasets indicated incomplete sequencing despite the large sequencing depth. Pairwise subsampling indicated that sequencing depth was expected to affect the degree of clonotype sharing among donors. Around 5% of naive CD4, around 3.5% of naive CD8, about 2.1% of memory CD4, and less than 0.45% of memory CD8 clonotypes were shared across several donors. Sampling was restricted to blood, and TCR repertoires in tissues likely differ from the TCR repertoires found in blood. Because the study included a small number of donors, the genetic and exposure-history diversity represented was limited. Naive subsets generally had larger estimated clonotype richness than memory subsets.

Worth noting for this clone: Its antigen has not been determined. One base away there is no much larger clone; base qualities are not given.

Using the deep immunoSEQ assay, multiplex PCR amplified TCR CDR3 regions from genomic DNA. Extracted genomic DNA from each cell subset was distributed evenly across all wells of several immunoSEQ 96-well plates, and each plate was treated as a replicate. For sorted subsets, roughly 190 ng of genomic DNA, equivalent to some 30,000 T cell genomes, went into each replicate PCR. Purified libraries were measured with a Qubit 3.0 fluorometer, size-checked on a Bioanalyzer 2100, and measured again with the KAPA Library Quantification kit. A separate single-read 150-cycle Illumina NextSeq 550 flow cell was used to sequence each immunoSEQ 96-well plate. On the authors' methods: Because the immunoSEQ output included only junctional sequences and no quality scores, the filtering could not be the same as the filtering used for full-length reads. Sequences were annotated with PyIR, a Python wrapper for IgBLAST v1.9, using IMGT germline references to assign V/J genes and CDR3. Reads were filtered out if the reads had weak V/J assignments (E-value above 1e-6), no CDR3, stop codons, out-of-frame junctions, or ambiguous translated residues. V3J clonotypes were defined as sequences sharing the same inferred V gene, J gene, and CDR3 amino acid sequence. To compute the percentage overlap between repertoires, the number of shared unique clonotypes was divided by the size of the smaller repertoire. Richness of each repertoire was evaluated using RTK rarefaction, the Chao1 estimator, and Recon v2.1 estimates of unobserved clonotypes. Generation probabilities for all TCRbeta clonotypes obtained by the gDNA method from a handful of donors were computed using OLGA. Here the immuneACCESS table is served through TCRdb, limited to in-frame sequences with V and J called. Missing clones are a known gap in these copies; in checked studies unresolved V genes cover under half, and the rest lacks a known reason. V, J and clone size were drawn from that table, and D and trimming were deduced from the DNA. Counted in this sample were around 1.9 million clones; 90% to 95% of them appeared once. More than 1.5% of the sample is in the top ten clones.

The CDR3 spans 16 residues, from the cysteine through the phenylalanine. Only the CDR3 region is kept as DNA, spanning 48 bases read in frame from base 1. Reading the germline V gene (reference sequence) gives CDR1 GTSNPN and CDR2 SVGIG. V lost 3 bases and J lost 4 bases; the stretch between them is 21 bases long. For the CD8 naive samples, CD45RO-negative cells were positively selected for CCR7, yielding a CD45RA+CCR7+ population from which TemRA cells were excluded. Healthy HIV-negative adults with no recently reported acute infections or vaccinations were included as donors. Every donor was a Caucasian adult living in Nashville, Tennessee, USA. Blood was obtained by leukapheresis, after which PBMCs were separated by Ficoll-Histopaque density gradient centrifugation and cryopreserved in liquid nitrogen vapor phase. Purity and quantity of every magnetically sorted T cell population were checked by analytical flow cytometry. From each sorted fraction, genomic DNA was isolated and quantified by UV absorbance on a Nanodrop 2000c.

The chain employs TRBV30 and TRBJ2-5; 8 matching bases give a weak D call of TRBD1. The sample comprised naive CD8+ T cells from PBMCs. What the cell subset or site label conveys for this sample: CD45RA+CCR7+. The receptor's source is a man younger than 35 in good health. Some clones in this sample may be carry-over from other donors' samples. The CDR3 amino acid sequence is: CAWSPGTAGTGETQYF. The nucleotides read TGTGCCTGGAGCCCGGGGACAGCGGGGACAGGAGAGACCCAGTACTTC.